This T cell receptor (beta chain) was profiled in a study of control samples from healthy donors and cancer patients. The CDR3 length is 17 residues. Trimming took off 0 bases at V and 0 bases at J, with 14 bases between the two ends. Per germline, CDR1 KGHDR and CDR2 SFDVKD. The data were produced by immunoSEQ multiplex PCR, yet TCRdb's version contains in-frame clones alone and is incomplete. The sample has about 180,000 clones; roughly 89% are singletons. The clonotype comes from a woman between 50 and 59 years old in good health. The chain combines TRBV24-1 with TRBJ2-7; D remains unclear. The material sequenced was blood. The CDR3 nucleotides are TGTGCCACCAGTGATTTGCAATTGGGCTCAAGCTCCTACGAGCAGTACTTC. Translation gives CATSDLQLGSSSYEQYF.